One and the same sample provided the 31 T cell receptor beta chains below, sequenced in a study of cytomegalovirus exposure and HLA in healthy donors. 60 Vbeta and 13 Jbeta primers were used in PCR. Produced via immunoSEQ multiplex PCR; TCRdb's table is partial and in-frame only. The sample lists about 130,000 clones; approximately 78% were seen once. Source material: PBMCs. The source of these receptors is a woman aged 40 to 50 in good health and CMV-seropositive.

The chain links TRBV9 to TRBJ1-3; D call uncertain. Trimming took 0 bases from V and 0 from J, leaving 7 bases between them. CDR1 is SGDLS and CDR2 is YYNGEE in the germline V gene. This CDR3 region has 15 residues. CDR3 sequence: CASSVEKHSGNTIYF. As DNA, the CDR3 is TGTGCCAGCAGCGTAGAGAAGCACTCTGGAAACACCATATATTTT. The full variable domain, with the rest looked up from reference TRBV9 and TRBJ1-3, is DSGVTQTPKHLITATGQRVTLRCSPRSGDLSVYWYQQSLDQGLQFLIQYYNGEERAKGNILERFSAQQFPDLHSELNLSSLELGDSALYFCASSVEKHSGNTIYFGEGSWLTVV.

Only a few counts were recorded for this clone. The V and J genes are TRBV7-9 and TRBJ1-6, with 9 bases fitting TRBD1. The CDR3 length is 14 residues. With 4 bases clipped from V and 7 bases from J, the junction kept 2 bases outside the gene matches. Germline CDR1 is SEHNR and CDR2 is FQNEAQ (reference sequence). The CDR3 bases are TGTGCCAGCAGCTCCGGGACAGGGAATTCACCCCTCCACTTT. Encoded protein: CASSSGTGNSPLHF.

The chain is built from TRBV7-2 and TRBJ1-2; TRBD1 agrees at 10 bases. The CDR3 runs 16 residues. Germline V gene lookup returns CDR1 SGHTA and CDR2 FQGNSA. With 6 bases clipped from V and 7 bases from J, the junction kept 14 bases outside the gene matches. CDR3 in amino acids: CASSRRQGARHFGYTF. CDR3 DNA sequence: TGTGCCAGCAGTCGTAGACAGGGGGCACGTCATTTTGGCTACACCTTC.

The J gene is TRBJ2-7, the V gene TRBV6-6, with D perhaps matching TRBD1 (5 bases). Germline lookup yields CDR1 MNHNY and CDR2 SVGAGI (reference sequence). The CDR3 has 13 residues. V was clipped by 2 bases and J by 6 bases, with 11 bases between them. The CDR3, as DNA: TGTGCCAGCAGTTACCAGGGTCTAGGCGAGCAGTACTTC. Amino acid sequence: CASSYQGLGEQYF.

V gene TRBV5-1 combines with J gene TRBJ1-4; maybe TRBD1 (6 bases). The CDR3 is 15 amino acids. The V and J ends lost 4 bases and 0 bases respectively, with 10 bases between them. Germline V lookup: CDR1 SGHRS, CDR2 YFSETQ. The DNA of the CDR3 is TGCGCCAGCAGCCGGACAGTTGCAACTAATGAAAAACTGTTTTTT. Amino acids: CASSRTVATNEKLFF.

This chain connects TRBV7-2 to TRBJ2-1; the D is unclear. V was trimmed by 8 bases and J by 0 bases, leaving 11 bases between them. Germline V lookup: CDR1 SGHTA, CDR2 FQGNSA. The CDR3 extends over 14 amino acids. This CDR3 is CASARGGSYNEQFF. CDR3 nucleotides: TGTGCCAGCGCCAGAGGCGGCTCCTACAATGAGCAGTTCTTC.

The chain joins TRBV6-1 to TRBJ2-2; D possibly corresponds to TRBD2 (6 bases). The CDR3 covers 15 residues. Trimming took 2 bases from V and 4 from J, leaving 11 bases between them. Germline V gene data show CDR1 as MNHNS and CDR2 as SASEGT. The chain's CDR3 is CASSESREATGELFF. The CDR3 coding sequence is TGTGCCAGCAGTGAAAGCAGGGAGGCCACCGGGGAGCTGTTTTTT.

The J gene is TRBJ2-7, the V gene TRBV15, with 9 bases that match TRBD1. Germline loops: CDR1 LNHNV, CDR2 YYDKDF (reference sequence). V lost 0 bases and J lost 3; bases outside the gene matches: 3. The length of the CDR3 is 15 residues. This chain's CDR3 is CATSRELDRGYEQYF. In DNA, the CDR3 is TGTGCCACCAGCAGAGAATTGGACAGGGGCTACGAGCAGTACTTC.

The chain uses TRBV5-4 and TRBJ1-4; the match to TRBD1 covers 10 bases. J was trimmed by 6 bases and V by 4 bases; bases with no gene match: 3. The germline V gene has CDR1 SGHNT and CDR2 YYREEE (reference sequence). The CDR3 runs 14 residues. For the CDR3, the DNA is TGTGCCAGCAGCCCTGGGACAGGGGATGAAAAACTGTTTTTT. As protein: CASSPGTGDEKLFF.

This chain links TRBV7-9 with TRBJ2-3; D is perhaps TRBD1 (6 bases). V was cut by 3 bases and J by 5 bases, with 12 bases left in between. CDR3 length: 14 residues. The germline gives CDR1 SEHNR, CDR2 FQNEAQ (reference sequence). The CDR3 loop is CASSLGQRGDTQYF. CDR3 nucleotides: TGTGCCAGCAGCTTGGGACAAAGAGGAGATACGCAGTATTTT.

The chain joins TRBV5-1 to TRBJ2-3; D might be TRBD1 (5 bases). Germline V gene lookup returns CDR1 SGHRS and CDR2 YFSETQ. The CDR3 extends over 15 amino acids. The germline V and J ends were trimmed by 1 base and 4 bases, with 13 bases remaining between them. The CDR3: CASSLWQGGADTQYF. The CDR3 bases are TGCGCCAGCAGCTTGTGGCAGGGTGGCGCAGATACGCAGTATTTT.

The chain has TRBV7-2 and TRBJ2-1; 11 bases line up with TRBD1. CDR1 SGHTA and CDR2 FQGNSA come from the germline V gene. The J segment lost 7 bases and the V segment lost 5 bases, leaving 7 bases of the junction unmatched. This CDR3 comprises 15 residues. The CDR3: CASSPGTGGRNEQFF. The CDR3 DNA reads as TGTGCCAGCAGCCCCGGGACAGGGGGGAGGAATGAGCAGTTCTTC.

This clone was seen a few times. The CDR3 sequence: CAISEVGLQPQHF. CDR3 DNA sequence: TGTGCCATCAGTGAAGTGGGACTTCAGCCCCAGCATTTT. V gene TRBV10-3 combines with J gene TRBJ1-5, with D possibly being TRBD1 (5 bases). This CDR3 has 13 amino acids. Trimming took off 3 bases at V and 6 bases at J, with 9 bases between the two ends. CDR1 is ENHRY, CDR2 SYGVKD, per germline.

This clone was seen only once. The rearrangement joins TRBV11-2 to TRBJ2-7, with 10 bases aligning to TRBD1. Germline V lookup: CDR1 SGHAT, CDR2 FQNNGV. After removal of 5 bases from V and 4 bases from J, the junction contained 5 bases not matched to a gene. This CDR3 comprises 14 residues. The CDR3 here is CASSEGQGVYEQYF. Written as DNA, the CDR3 is TGTGCCAGCAGCGAAGGACAGGGGGTGTACGAGCAGTACTTC.

The rearrangement uses TRBV6-5 and TRBJ2-7, with D possibly being TRBD2 (5 bases). CDR1 is MNHEY, CDR2 SVGAGI, per germline. V was trimmed by 5 bases and J by 1 base, leaving 9 bases between them. This CDR3 spans 13 amino acids. The CDR3 loop is CASSPGISYEQYF. CDR3 nucleotides: TGTGCCAGCAGTCCGGGGATATCCTACGAGCAGTACTTC.

The rearrangement joins TRBV27 to TRBJ2-7; D perhaps matches TRBD1 (6 bases). The CDR3 has 14 residues. Germline V CDR1 and CDR2: MNHEY, SMNVEV (reference sequence). The ends were cut back, 4 bases at V and 7 bases at J, with 17 bases in the middle. CDR3 residues: CASSYTPGVGEQYF. The CDR3 region has the DNA TGTGCCAGCAGTTATACCCCAGGGGTCGGGGAGCAGTACTTC.

The chain has TRBV30 and TRBJ2-1; weak D call: TRBD1 (6 bases). This CDR3 has 13 residues. Trimming pared 1 base from V and 4 bases from J, leaving 8 bases between. In germline, CDR1 is GTSNPN, CDR2 SVGIG (reference sequence). CDR3 nucleotide sequence: TGTGCCTGGAGTGAGGGGACATACAATGAGCAGTTCTTC. Translation: CAWSEGTYNEQFF.

The chain has TRBV27 and TRBJ2-1; D remains unclear. With 5 bases removed from V and 6 bases from J, the gap between germline ends came to 8 bases. Germline V gene data show CDR1 as MNHEY and CDR2 as SMNVEV (reference sequence). The CDR3 totals 12 residues. The CDR3: CASSINSNEQFF. In nucleotides, the CDR3 is TGTGCCAGCAGTATCAACAGCAATGAGCAGTTCTTC.

The DNA for the CDR3 is TGTGCCAGCAGTTACACAGGAAGGAGCTATGGCTACACCTTC. As protein: CASSYTGRSYGYTF. J is TRBJ1-2 and V is TRBV6-5; maybe TRBD1 (5 bases). V lost 2 bases and J 4 bases, leaving 11 bases between the germline ends. Germline V gene lookup returns CDR1 MNHEY and CDR2 SVGAGI. This CDR3 has 14 residues.

This chain connects TRBV7-3 to TRBJ2-5; 13 bases line up with TRBD2. The CDR3 runs to 15 residues. Trimming removed 4 bases from V and 2 bases from J; junction bases left unmatched: 1. Germline lookup yields CDR1 SGHTA and CDR2 FQGTGA. The CDR3 here is CASSSLAGGQETQYF. CDR3 DNA sequence: TGTGCCAGCAGCTCACTAGCGGGGGGGCAAGAGACCCAGTACTTC.

This clone was recorded only once. This sequence joins TRBV28 and TRBJ2-7; 10 positions match TRBD2. With 6 bases clipped from V and 5 bases from J, the junction kept 7 bases outside the gene matches. The length of the CDR3 is 14 residues. Per germline, CDR1 MDHEN and CDR2 SYDVKM. The CDR3, as DNA: TGTGCCAGCAGAAAAGCGGGAGGGCGAAACGAGCAGTACTTC. Residues: CASRKAGGRNEQYF.

CDR3 nucleotides: TGTGCCAGTAGTATATGGCAGGACAGGAATGAAAAACTGTTTTTT. Translated, it gives CASSIWQDRNEKLFF. The chain joins TRBV19 to TRBJ1-4; 7 nucleotides agree with TRBD1. The CDR3 is 15 amino acids. Germline assignment: CDR1 LNHDA and CDR2 SQIVND (reference sequence). V was clipped by 2 bases and J by 5 bases; unmatched bases: 5.

The chain uses TRBV28 and TRBJ2-7; D not certain. Deletions cut 5 bases from V and 3 bases from J, with 11 bases between. The CDR3 is made up of 13 amino acids. From germline, CDR1 is MDHEN and CDR2 SYDVKM. The CDR3 loop reads CASSRLTHYEQYF. CDR3 nucleotide sequence: TGTGCCAGCAGTCGATTGACTCACTACGAGCAGTACTTC. Looking up the rest from reference TRBV28 and TRBJ2-7 gives the full variable domain: DVKVTQSSRYLVKRTGEKVFLECVQDMDHENMFWYRQDPGLGLRLIYFSYDVKMKEKGDIPEGYSVSREKKERFSLILESASTNQTSMYLCASSRLTHYEQYFGPGTRLTVT.

V is TRBV5-1 and J is TRBJ1-2, with TRBD1 identical over 8 bases. The J segment lost 13 bases and the V segment lost 0 bases, leaving 11 bases of the junction unmatched. Looked up from germline, CDR1 is SGHRS and CDR2 is YFSETQ. This CDR3 comprises 14 residues. In nucleotides, the CDR3 is TGCGCCAGCAGCTTGGCCGACGGGACAGGTAGCTCCACCTTC. This translates into CASSLADGTGSSTF.

J is TRBJ2-1 and V is TRBV14; 9 bases fit TRBD1. This CDR3 comprises 16 residues. The germline CDR1 and CDR2 sequences are SGHDN and FVKESK. Trimming removed 0 bases from V and 10 bases from J; junction bases left unmatched: 10. CDR3 protein: CASSQEWTGALREQFF. The CDR3 coding sequence is TGTGCCAGCAGCCAAGAATGGACAGGGGCCCTTCGAGAGCAGTTCTTC.

The CDR3 region is CASSRLTSGTETYEQYF. The CDR3 DNA reads TGCGCCAGCAGCCGTCTTACCTCCGGGACAGAGACCTACGAGCAGTACTTC. This sequence joins TRBV4-1 and TRBJ2-7; 7 bases fit TRBD1. J was trimmed by 2 bases and V by 4 bases; bases with no gene match: 14. Per the germline V gene, CDR1 is MGHRA and CDR2 is YSYEKL. The CDR3 spans 17 residues.

This clone was recorded a few times. The J gene is TRBJ2-2, the V gene TRBV5-1; D is possibly TRBD1 (6 bases). The CDR3 runs to 15 residues. Germline-derived CDR1 and CDR2 are SGHRS and YFSETQ. Trimming removed 3 bases from V and 2 bases from J, with 11 bases in between. The CDR3 reads CASSSGTTNTGELFF. DNA for the CDR3: TGCGCCAGCAGCTCAGGGACAACCAACACCGGGGAGCTGTTTTTT.

The rearrangement joins TRBV4-1 to TRBJ1-2; D possibly corresponds to TRBD1 (5 bases). CDR3 length: 16 amino acids. The V and J ends lost 1 base and 1 base respectively, with 13 bases between them. The germline V gene has CDR1 MGHRA and CDR2 YSYEKL. CDR3 coding DNA: TGCGCCAGCAGCCAAGGAGGGGAGGGTAGTAACTATGGCTACACCTTC. Protein product: CASSQGGEGSNYGYTF.

V is TRBV25-1 and J is TRBJ1-1; tentatively, D is TRBD1 (5 bases). Per the germline V gene, CDR1 is MGHDK and CDR2 is SYGVNS. The CDR3 is made up of 14 amino acids. The ends were cut back, 6 bases at V and 7 bases at J, with 18 bases in the middle. CDR3 nucleotides: TGTGCCAGCAGGCCGGATCCCGGGGGGAGTGAAGCTTTCTTT. Residues: CASRPDPGGSEAFF.

The J gene is TRBJ1-2, the V gene TRBV27, with 9 bases fitting TRBD1. Germline lookup yields CDR1 MNHEY and CDR2 SMNVEV (reference sequence). V was pared by 0 bases and J by 5 bases, with 4 bases of the junction left unmatched. The CDR3 contains 15 residues. The CDR3 protein is CASSLSTGGGYGYTF. The CDR3 DNA is TGTGCCAGCAGTTTATCGACAGGGGGTGGTTATGGCTACACCTTC.

The DNA of the CDR3 is TGTGCCAGCAGTTACTCTTCCCAGGGGGGCTATGGCTACACCTTC. This codes for CASSYSSQGGYGYTF. The J gene is TRBJ1-2, the V gene TRBV6-6; 7 bases line up with TRBD1. This CDR3 contains 15 residues. Germline V lookup: CDR1 MNHNY, CDR2 SVGAGI (reference sequence). Trimming cost V 0 bases and J 4 bases; bases outside gene matches: 5.